This TCR beta chain was captured in a study of T cell responses to AZD1222 COVID-19 vaccine (dated by TCRdb to the early 2020s). For the study in its entirety: AZD1222 recipients whose second dose came at about 4 weeks and those whose second dose came at about 12 weeks were combined into one group, since spike-specific TCR depth and breadth did not differ between the two schedules. A total of 230 or so trial participants underwent TCR sequencing, of whom nearly 210 received two doses of AZD1222 and some 25 received two doses of the MenACWY control vaccine. Enrollment into the trials was organized by age into subgroups of 18-55, 56-69 and 70-plus years, and those subgroups contained about 160, 30 and 59 TCR-sequenced participants, respectively. The research as a whole found: Only a handful of AZD1222 recipients were SARS-CoV-2 seropositive at baseline, limiting conclusions about previously exposed vaccinees. Because no samples from the day 14 peak response were available, repertoires could be characterized only after the peak T cell response. The whole spike protein was spanned by vaccine-associated CD4 TCRs, and dominant responses were seen in regions 160-218 and 743-854. In the small 56-69-year group, the increase in depth fell short of significance, most likely because of low power. A significant rise in spike-specific TCR breadth and depth was observed after two AZD1222 doses relative to day 0 and relative to MenACWY recipients. Participants were mostly white British, with more females than males. The authors suggested clonal diversity may have been underestimated. Reportedly, almost half of the unique spike-specific TCRs recognized epitopes lying outside the regions that are mutated in the B.1.351 and B.1.1.7 variants.

On this clone: Its binding antigen is unknown. Within one base of it there is no much larger clone, and no base qualities were kept.

Reading the label with the study, this specimen's time point is: baseline before first vaccination. Vaccinee samples were obtained from the UK trials COV001 and COV002, which included a single-blind randomized controlled phase 2/3 trial of AZD1222 (ChAdOx1 nCoV-19) in healthy adults. For TCRbeta chain sequencing, PBMC samples from trial participants were taken at day 0 and at day 28 after the second dose. From its cysteine to its phenylalanine, the CDR3 spans 17 amino acids. Here the CDR3 DNA is all that survives: 51 bases in frame from base 1. Taken from the germline V gene, the CDR1 and CDR2 loops are KGHSH and LQKENI. V is reduced by 5 bases and J by 0 bases, leaving a spacing of 19 bases between them. The CDR3 regions of human TCRbeta chains were analyzed by immunosequencing. The source study handled its data this way. TCRs in the repertoires were matched against a reference library of SARS-CoV-2-specific TCRs that had been generated with the MIRA antigen-specificity platform. Breadth was defined as the fraction of unique TCRs that were SARS-CoV-2-associated, and depth was defined as the fraction of total T cells that were SARS-CoV-2-associated. Using the MIRA data, each spike-specific TCR was assigned both to the spike region to which the TCR was reactive and to a CD4 or CD8 class. Log10-transformed breadth and depth values were compared by one-way ANOVA with Sidak's multiple comparisons tests. Held by TCRdb, this immuneACCESS table contains in-frame sequences only and omits some clones. Under half of the omission traces to an unresolved V gene where checked; the cause of the rest is unknown. V and J calls and clone size are given by that table; D and trimming were obtained from the DNA. Within this sample are over 100,000 clones, with about nine tenths of them counted one time only. Around 24% of the sample goes to the ten largest clones.

The receptor's source is an adult in good health. The input for sequencing was peripheral blood, taken on day 0 of AZD1222 vaccination. The rearranged segments are TRBV18 and TRBJ1-1; a confident D gene designation cannot be given. The encoded CDR3 is CASSARLSEVMNTEAFF. The DNA is as follows: TGTGCCAGCTCAGCGCGTCTCTCGGAGGTGATGAACACTGAAGCTTTCTTT. Full variable domain (CDR3 extended with the reference TRBV18 and TRBJ1-1 proteins): NAGVMQNPRHLVRRRGQEARLRCSPMKGHSHVYWYRQLPEEGLKFMVYLQKENIIDESGMPKERFSAEFPKEGPSILRIQQVVRGDSAAYFCASSARLSEVMNTEAFFGQGTRLTVV.